A single sample is the source of the 18 T cell receptor beta chains below, sequenced in a study of blood T cell repertoires in COVID-19. The method was immunoSEQ multiplex PCR; TCRdb's version includes in-frame clones alone and lacks a portion of them. The table includes around 340,000 clones, 80% to 90% detected once. Material for sequencing was PBMCs or T cells enriched from blood (not recorded which). The receptors were sampled from a middle-aged woman with acute COVID-19.

This clone appeared a few times. The chain has TRBV5-4 and TRBJ1-1; tentatively, D is TRBD1 (6 bases). Germline V CDR1 and CDR2: SGHNT, YYREEE (reference sequence). With 3 bases removed from V and 3 bases from J, the gap between germline ends came to 15 bases. The length of the CDR3 is 15 residues. As DNA, the CDR3 is TGTGCCAGCAGCTCTCAGGGGAGCGGCTACACTGAAGCTTTCTTT. This translates into CASSSQGSGYTEAFF.

The chain links TRBV28 to TRBJ1-5; no firm D call. V was pared by 3 bases and J by 3 bases, with 12 bases between. CDR1 is MDHEN, CDR2 SYDVKM, per germline. This CDR3 is built from 15 residues. In DNA, the CDR3 is TGTGCCAGCAGTTTGGGAGGGAGACACAATCAGCCCCAGCATTTT. The encoded protein is CASSLGGRHNQPQHF.

This clone appeared a single time. J is TRBJ1-5 and V is TRBV7-6; D unresolved. V was cut by 0 bases and J by 9 bases, with 9 bases left in between. This CDR3 spans 13 amino acids. Germline V gives CDR1 SGHVS, CDR2 FNYEAQ. CDR3 DNA: TGTGCCAGCAGCTTAGCCATTCTCGGGCCCCAGCATTTT. This encodes CASSLAILGPQHF.

The gene calls are TRBV6-1 and TRBJ2-4; a weak D match, TRBD2 (6 bases). The CDR3 length is 12 residues. With 0 bases removed from V and 10 bases from J, the gap between germline ends came to 7 bases. From germline, CDR1 is MNHNS and CDR2 SASEGT. CDR3 in DNA: TGTGCCAGCAGTGAAGCGGGGGGAATTCAGTACTTC. It encodes CASSEAGGIQYF.

The chain couples TRBV21-1 to TRBJ1-4. TRBV21-1 is labeled a pseudogene. The CDR3 spans 12 residues. For the CDR3, the DNA is TGTGCCAGCAGCCCAGGAGGTGAAAAACTGTTTTTT. It codes for CASSPGGEKLFF.

V and J are TRBV6-5 and TRBJ2-2, with D possibly being TRBD1 (5 bases). V lost 5 bases and J 4 bases, leaving 8 bases between the germline ends. Per the germline V gene, CDR1 is MNHEY and CDR2 is SVGAGI. The CDR3 sequence is 13 residues long. This CDR3 is CASSQQVTGELFF. As DNA, the CDR3 is TGTGCCAGCAGTCAACAGGTCACCGGGGAGCTGTTTTTT.

The chain uses TRBV28 and TRBJ2-1; TRBD2 matches at 8 bases. Germline CDR1 MDHEN, CDR2 SYDVKM. The CDR3 length is 12 residues. The CDR3 nucleotides read TGTGCTTCCGCCAGCGGGAGTAATGAGCAGTTCTTC. Its translation: CASASGSNEQFF. Looking up the rest from reference TRBV28 and TRBJ2-1 gives the full variable domain: DVKVTQSSRYLVKRTGEKVFLECVQDMDHENMFWYRQDPGLGLRLIYFSYDVKMKEKGDIPEGYSVSREKKERFSLILESASTNQTSMYLCASASGSNEQFFGPGTRLTVL.

The V and J genes are TRBV9 and TRBJ1-1; TRBD1 is a possible D gene (6 bases). CDR3 size: 20 residues. V was cut by 3 bases and J by 1 base, with 28 bases left in between. Per germline, CDR1 SGDLS and CDR2 YYNGEE. The DNA of the CDR3 is TGTGCCAGCAGCGCGTCCCGGGACAAGGTCTCAAGGCTACCGAACACTGAAGCTTTCTTT. This sequence encodes CASSASRDKVSRLPNTEAFF.

V usage is TRBV12-5 and J usage is TRBJ1-1; TRBD1 is a possible D gene (6 bases). Germline values: CDR1 LGHNT, CDR2 FRNRAP. The CDR3 runs 15 residues. The V and J ends lost 1 base and 4 bases respectively, with 13 bases between them. CDR3 region: CASGLDGQLGTEAFF. CDR3 sequence (DNA): TGTGCTAGTGGTTTGGACGGACAGCTAGGCACTGAAGCTTTCTTT.

The rearrangement joins TRBV20-1 to TRBJ2-1; D is uncertain. CDR3 length equals 16 residues. Germline CDR1 is DFQATT and CDR2 is SNEGSKA (reference sequence). The V and J ends lost 3 bases and 0 bases respectively, with 15 bases between them. The CDR3 loop reads CSASERGGVSYNEQFF. DNA for the CDR3: TGCAGTGCTAGTGAACGAGGTGGTGTCTCCTACAATGAGCAGTTCTTC.

As to this clone: Other DNA sequences from this sample encode an identical CDR3 as well. The V and J genes are TRBV5-1 and TRBJ2-5, with D possibly matching TRBD2 (6 bases). This CDR3 is built from 13 residues. Germline CDR1 is SGHRS and CDR2 is YFSETQ. Trimming cost V 0 bases and J 5 bases, with 8 bases left between them. The CDR3 region is CASSLAGVETQYF. For the CDR3, the DNA is TGCGCCAGCAGCTTGGCGGGAGTGGAGACCCAGTACTTC.

This chain links TRBV5-4 with TRBJ2-2; D gene unclear. CDR3 length: 14 residues. Looked up from germline, CDR1 is SGHNT and CDR2 is YYREEE (reference sequence). With 4 bases removed from V and 4 bases from J, the gap between germline ends came to 11 bases. CDR3 region: CASSAQLSTGELFF. CDR3 coding DNA: TGTGCCAGCAGCGCCCAACTTTCCACCGGGGAGCTGTTTTTT.

The chain joins TRBV3-1 (or the pseudogene TRBV3-2) to TRBJ1-3; no clear D gene. The length of the CDR3 is 15 residues. Germline-derived CDR1 and CDR2 are LGHDT and YNNKEL (reference sequence). The V and J ends lost 5 bases and 2 bases respectively, with 13 bases between them. CDR3 in DNA: TGTGCCAGCAGCTCTCAGCACGGGGCTGGAAACACCATATATTTT. The encoded protein is CASSSQHGAGNTIYF.

The J gene is TRBJ1-1, the V gene TRBV2; 7 bases fit TRBD1. J was trimmed by 3 bases and V by 6 bases; bases with no gene match: 7. The CDR3 covers 14 residues. CDR1 is SNHLY, CDR2 FYNNEI, per germline. CDR3 sequence (DNA): TGTGCCAGCAGCCCTCAGGGGGGCCACACTGAAGCTTTCTTT. It specifies CASSPQGGHTEAFF.

The rearrangement joins TRBV2 to TRBJ1-6; a possible D gene is TRBD1 (6 bases). The CDR3 has 15 residues. V dropped 5 bases and J dropped 7 bases, with 15 bases sitting between them. Per germline, CDR1 SNHLY and CDR2 FYNNEI. The DNA for the CDR3 is TGTGCCAGCAGTCCCAGGACAGCTTCCAATTCACCCCTCCACTTT. It yields the protein CASSPRTASNSPLHF.

This clone appeared once. A much larger clonotype is one base distant, so this may be a read error. The chain uses TRBV28 and TRBJ1-3; D gene uncertain. Germline assignment: CDR1 MDHEN and CDR2 SYDVKM. The CDR3 is 15 residues long. Trimming removed 3 bases at V and 0 bases at J, with 9 bases between. Written as DNA, the CDR3 is TGTGCCAGCAGTTTTCCCAGGCCCTCTGGAAACACCATATATTTT. This translates into CASSFPRPSGNTIYF.

V usage is TRBV19 and J usage is TRBJ1-5; perhaps TRBD1 as D (6 bases). The length of the CDR3 is 15 residues. The ends were cut back, 4 bases at V and 6 bases at J, with 16 bases in the middle. Germline values: CDR1 LNHDA, CDR2 SQIVND (reference sequence). In DNA form, the CDR3 reads TGTGCCAGTAGTACAGGGGCGGTTTCGGTTCAGCCCCAGCATTTT. This encodes CASSTGAVSVQPQHF.

The gene calls are TRBV7-9 and TRBJ1-2, with D uncertain. The CDR3 has 15 amino acids. The V gene lost 6 bases and the J gene lost 3 bases, with 17 bases spanning the gap. Germline V gene data show CDR1 as SEHNR and CDR2 as FQNEAQ (reference sequence). CDR3 loop: CASRPEQPRDYGYTF. For the CDR3, the DNA is TGTGCCAGCAGGCCTGAGCAACCTCGGGACTATGGCTACACCTTC.